This passage covers 30 T cell receptor beta chains from one sample sequenced in a study of blood T cells in healthy people across ages. The use of a sample-barcoded 5' primer and a J-beta primer mix characterized a second PCR of roughly 7 to 11 cycles. TCRdb re-called the 5' RACE reads with MiXCR, one entry per CDR3 protein. The sample lists under 950,000 distinct CDR3 sequences, approximately 22% seen once, with about 22% in the top ten. The sequencing input was blood. The receptors originated from a man in his sixties or seventies in good health.

This chain links TRBV29-1 with TRBJ1-3; 10 bases agree with TRBD1. The V segment lost 6 bases and the J segment 3 bases; nucleotides outside the gene matches: 5. CDR3 length: 14 amino acids. Germline V gives CDR1 SQVTM, CDR2 ANQGSEA. This CDR3 reads CSVLDRGLGNTIYF. The CDR3 nucleotides are TGCAGCGTGTTAGACAGGGGGCTTGGAAACACCATATATTTT. Using reference TRBV29-1 and TRBJ1-3 for the parts outside the CDR3, the full variable domain is SAVISQKPSRDICQRGTSLTIQCQVDSQVTMMFWYRQQPGQSLTLIATANQGSEATYESGFVIDKFPISRPNLTFSTLTVSNMSPEDSSIYLCSVLDRGLGNTIYFGEGSWLTVV.

The rearrangement links TRBV7-2 to TRBJ2-5; tentatively, D is TRBD1 (5 bases). The J call may be incorrect, as the DNA end agrees better with TRBJ2-1. Germline values: CDR1 SGHTA, CDR2 FQGNSA. The CDR3 has 14 residues. The CDR3 protein is CASSLESARGEQFF. DNA of the CDR3: TGTGCCAGCAGCTTAGAGAGTGCTAGGGGTGAGCAGTTCTTC.

This clonotype occurred a few times. CDR3 bases: TGTGCCAGCAGTTACTCGCGGGTGTCAACCCTAGGCTACACCTTC. Translation gives CASSYSRVSTLGYTF. V and J are TRBV6-5 and TRBJ1-2; D is ambiguous. Germline-derived CDR1 and CDR2 are MNHEY and SVGAGI. With 0 bases removed from V and 8 bases from J, the gap between germline ends came to 16 bases. The CDR3 has 15 residues.

The chain joins TRBV3-1 to TRBJ2-3, with a tentative D call TRBD2 (6 bases). V was clipped by 2 bases and J by 4 bases, with 13 bases between them. The CDR3 has 15 amino acids. Germline CDR1 LGHDT, CDR2 YNNKEL (reference sequence). The CDR3 reads CASSQLGLSADTQYF. CDR3 coding DNA: TGTGCCAGCAGCCAATTAGGACTATCGGCAGATACGCAGTATTTT.

In nucleotides, the CDR3 is TGCGCCAGCAGCCTCTATGGGGGACCCACTGAAGCTTTCTTT. Amino acid sequence: CASSLYGGPTEAFF. The V gene is TRBV4-1, the J gene TRBJ1-1; a possible D gene is TRBD1 (5 bases). The CDR3 has 14 amino acids. Germline loops: CDR1 MGHRA, CDR2 YSYEKL. Trimming cost V 4 bases and J 4 bases, with 13 bases left between them.

Many counts were recorded for this clonotype. This sequence joins TRBV27 and TRBJ2-2, with D unclear. The CDR3 runs to 15 residues. V lost 3 bases and J 0 bases, leaving 8 bases between the germline ends. CDR1 MNHEY and CDR2 SMNVEV come from the germline V gene (reference sequence). CDR3 residues: CASSLNGANTGELFF. DNA for the CDR3: TGTGCCAGCAGTTTGAACGGAGCGAACACCGGGGAGCTGTTTTTT.

The table lists this clonotype with a few counts. The chain recombines TRBV7-2 with TRBJ2-5; D remains unclear. The J call is doubtful: the DNA matches TRBJ2-7 better. In germline, CDR1 is SGHTA, CDR2 FQGNSA. This CDR3 spans 14 amino acids. The CDR3 nucleotides are TGTGCCAGCAGCCGGGCTGGGGTCTCCTACGAGCAGTACTTC. Residues: CASSRAGVSYEQYF.

This clonotype was found a few times. The rearrangement uses TRBV28 and TRBJ2-1; no definite D call. The J call may be mistaken, given a closer DNA end match to TRBJ2-7. Germline CDR1 is MDHEN and CDR2 is SYDVKM. The CDR3 runs to 17 residues. For the CDR3, the DNA is TGTGCCAGCAGTTTATGGAAGAACCGGGCGGTTACCTACGAGCAGTACTTC. Amino acid sequence: CASSLWKNRAVTYEQYF.

The chain employs TRBV4-1 and TRBJ1-2, with D possibly TRBD1 on 5 matching bases. The CDR3 loop spans 14 amino acids. Germline CDR1 reads MGHRA; CDR2 reads YSYEKL. V lost 1 base, J lost 6 bases, and 12 bases lay in between. CDR3 sequence: CASSQATGTNGYTF. In nucleotides, the CDR3 is TGCGCCAGCAGCCAAGCAACCGGGACGAATGGCTACACCTTC.

This clonotype was detected a few times. The chain joins TRBV11-3 to TRBJ1-2; possibly TRBD1 for D (6 bases). Germline loops: CDR1 SGHNT, CDR2 YENEEA. With 5 bases removed from V and 4 bases from J, the gap between germline ends came to 11 bases. CDR3 length: 13 amino acids. In DNA, the CDR3 is TGTGCCAGCAGCCCCGGGACAAGCTATGGCTACACCTTC. Its protein product is CASSPGTSYGYTF.

This clonotype was seen only a few times. The chain joins TRBV6-4 to TRBJ2-3, with D unclear. From germline, CDR1 is MRHNA and CDR2 SNTAGT. There are 16 residues in the CDR3. The ends were cut back, 0 bases at V and 2 bases at J, with 12 bases in the middle. The CDR3 bases are TGTGCCAGCAGTGACTCTGGCAGCAGTGACACAGATACGCAGTATTTT. Translated, it gives CASSDSGSSDTDTQYF.

The chain carries TRBV20-1 and TRBJ2-5; weak D call: TRBD1 (5 bases). CDR1 DFQATT and CDR2 SNEGSKA come from the germline V gene (reference sequence). This CDR3 has 14 amino acids. The V gene lost 3 bases and the J gene lost 2 bases, with 13 bases spanning the gap. CDR3 DNA sequence: TGCAGTGCTAGCCAGGGCGTGGTTCAAGAGACCCAGTACTTC. This codes for CSASQGVVQETQYF.

This clonotype was found a few times. The genes are TRBV20-1 and TRBJ2-2, with D unresolved. Germline V gives CDR1 DFQATT, CDR2 SNEGSKA (reference sequence). This CDR3 is 16 amino acids long. V was trimmed by 0 bases and J by 2 bases, leaving 13 bases between them. The CDR3 DNA is TGCAGTGCTAGAGATGCGAAAGGGTATAACACCGGGGAGCTGTTTTTT. Residues: CSARDAKGYNTGELFF.

The rearrangement joins TRBV20-1 to TRBJ2-1, with D perhaps TRBD2 (5 bases). The germline V and J ends were trimmed by 6 bases and 6 bases, with 15 bases remaining between them. In germline, CDR1 is DFQATT, CDR2 SNEGSKA (reference sequence). The CDR3 is made up of 13 amino acids. The CDR3 sequence: CSAHLSGSNEQFF. The CDR3 region has the DNA TGCAGTGCCCACCTGTCGGGGTCCAATGAGCAGTTCTTC.

The V call is TRBV5-1, the J call TRBJ2-5; 9 bases map to TRBD1. Matching the DNA end better, TRBJ2-7 makes the J call doubtful. Germline-derived CDR1 and CDR2 are SGHRS and YFSETQ. The CDR3 covers 15 residues. The CDR3 nucleotides are TGCGCCAGCATGACCGGGACAGGGAGCTCCTACGAGCAGTACTTC. Residues: CASMTGTGSSYEQYF.

This chain uses TRBV24-1 with TRBJ2-1; 7 bases line up with TRBD1. From germline, CDR1 is KGHDR and CDR2 SFDVKD. V shed 7 bases, J shed 5 bases, and the junction held 7 bases outside the gene matches. The CDR3 is made up of 14 amino acids. This chain's CDR3 is CATRKQGSNNEQFF. In DNA form, the CDR3 reads TGTGCCACCAGGAAACAGGGGTCTAACAATGAGCAGTTCTTC.

This clonotype occurred a few times. CDR3 region: CASSYFRGGGTQYF. CDR3 DNA: TGTGCCAGCAGTTACTTTAGGGGAGGAGGCACGCAGTATTTT. This sequence joins TRBV6-2 or TRBV6-3 and TRBJ2-3; D perhaps matches TRBD2 (6 bases). The CDR3 covers 14 residues. V was shortened by 1 base and J by 9 bases, with 14 bases between the two germline ends. Germline V gene sequence: CDR1 MNHEY, CDR2 SVGEGT.

This clonotype has just a few counts. Compared with germline, one end of the junction differs, possibly owing to a read error. This chain links TRBV29-1 with TRBJ2-1, with no clear D. Per the germline V gene, CDR1 is SQVTM and CDR2 is ANQGSEA. The CDR3 contains 12 residues. CDR3 in DNA: TGCAGCGTTGCTTCGGGTAACAATGGGCAGTTCTTC. It yields the protein CSVASGNNGQFF.

The gene calls are TRBV20-1 and TRBJ2-6, with D perhaps matching TRBD2 (6 bases). V lost 0 bases to trimming and J lost 2 bases, with 11 bases between them. This CDR3 is built from 16 residues. Germline V lookup: CDR1 DFQATT, CDR2 SNEGSKA (reference sequence). The CDR3 region is CSARDGGEAGANVLTF. The CDR3 region has the DNA TGCAGTGCTAGAGATGGCGGGGAGGCTGGGGCCAACGTCCTGACTTTC.

CDR3 loop: CASNPLAGITDTQYF. In nucleotides, the CDR3 is TGTGCCAGCAATCCACTAGCGGGAATTACAGATACGCAGTATTTT. V and J are TRBV2 and TRBJ2-3; 10 bases map to TRBD2. The CDR3 covers 15 residues. The V gene end was trimmed by 7 bases and the J gene end by 3 bases; junction bases not matched to a gene: 7. Germline CDR1 reads SNHLY; CDR2 reads FYNNEI.

This clonotype was seen at least ten times. The chain is built from TRBV5-1 and TRBJ2-7; D may correspond to TRBD1 or TRBD2 (5 bases each). The CDR3 runs 13 residues. The germline gives CDR1 SGHRS, CDR2 YFSETQ. The V and J ends lost 3 bases and 5 bases respectively, with 12 bases between them. DNA for the CDR3: TGCGCCAGCAGCTACGCAGGGACCCACGAGCAGTACTTC. Its translation: CASSYAGTHEQYF.

This clonotype was seen only a few times. This chain connects TRBV5-6 to TRBJ2-2; D is tentatively TRBD1 or TRBD2 (5 bases each). Trimming left V 5 bases short and J 0 bases short, with 14 bases between. Germline V gives CDR1 SGHDT, CDR2 YYEEEE. CDR3 length: 16 amino acids. In DNA form, the CDR3 reads TGTGCCAGCAGACAGTTCGGGACGGCGAACACCGGGGAGCTGTTTTTT. This sequence encodes CASRQFGTANTGELFF.

This clonotype has a handful of counts. This chain connects TRBV18 to TRBJ1-2; TRBD1 is a possible D gene (5 bases). Germline V CDR1 and CDR2: KGHSH, LQKENI. This CDR3 spans 15 amino acids. V was shortened by 2 bases and J by 4 bases, with 14 bases between the two germline ends. In DNA, the CDR3 is TGTGCCAGCTCACCAGGCACAGGCCCCACCTATGGCTACACCTTC. It yields the protein CASSPGTGPTYGYTF.

The chain carries TRBV20-1 and TRBJ2-1; D gene unclear. Trimming left V 5 bases short and J 0 bases short, with 11 bases between. CDR1 and CDR2 (germline): DFQATT, SNEGSKA (reference sequence). The CDR3 runs 14 residues. The CDR3 is CSAVAPSSYNEQFF. DNA for the CDR3: TGCAGTGCTGTCGCCCCTAGCTCCTACAATGAGCAGTTCTTC.

This clonotype was observed a few times. This chain joins TRBV20-1 and TRBJ2-5; 8 positions agree with TRBD2. With the DNA end fitting TRBJ2-1 better, the J assignment may be wrong. This CDR3 has 16 residues. CDR1 and CDR2 (germline): DFQATT, SNEGSKA (reference sequence). The CDR3 sequence: CSARDPLAGGTNEQFF. In DNA form, the CDR3 reads TGCAGTGCTAGAGACCCCCTTGCGGGAGGAACCAATGAGCAGTTCTTC.

This clonotype was observed a few times. The V gene is TRBV6-6, the J gene TRBJ2-5; either TRBD1 or TRBD2 may supply D (8 bases each). The J call may be mistaken, given a closer DNA end match to TRBJ2-7. The germline CDR1 and CDR2 sequences are MNHNY and SVGAGI (reference sequence). This CDR3 spans 17 amino acids. The CDR3 loop reads CASGNPGGGQVTYEQYV. In DNA, the CDR3 is TGTGCCAGCGGCAACCCGGGAGGGGGACAGGTTACCTACGAGCAGTACGTC.

This sequence joins TRBV7-2 and TRBJ1-1; D ambiguous. Per germline, CDR1 SGHTA and CDR2 FQGNSA. Trimming cost V 1 base and J 11 bases, with 23 bases left between them. CDR3 length: 16 residues. CDR3 DNA sequence: TGTGCCAGCAGCTTAGGTGGGATGGGGTTCGGACGGTCGGCTTTCTTT. It yields the protein CASSLGGMGFGRSAFF.

This clonotype was found a few times. This sequence joins TRBV6-2 or TRBV6-3 and TRBJ2-1; 12 bases fit TRBD2. This CDR3 contains 15 residues. Trimming cost V 6 bases and J 4 bases; bases outside gene matches: 4. Germline lookup yields CDR1 MNHEY and CDR2 SVGEGT. The CDR3 coding sequence is TGTGCCAGCAGGGATGGACTAGCGGGATACAATGAGCAGTTCTTC. Translating it yields CASRDGLAGYNEQFF.

This chain connects TRBV4-1 to TRBJ1-5; D call uncertain. Germline V gene lookup returns CDR1 MGHRA and CDR2 YSYEKL. The CDR3 is made up of 14 amino acids. Trimming left V 0 bases short and J 1 base short, with 4 bases between. Here the CDR3 reads CASSQDGSNQPQHF. DNA for the CDR3: TGCGCCAGCAGCCAAGATGGCAGCAATCAGCCCCAGCATTTT.

The CDR3 DNA is TGTGCCAGCAGTTTACGGGGGTACGACTTCAATGAAAAACTGTTTTTT. As protein: CASSLRGYDFNEKLFF. The chain has TRBV12-3 or TRBV12-4 and TRBJ1-4; a possible D gene is TRBD1 (5 bases). The V end lost 2 bases, the J end lost 5 bases, and 15 bases lay between the germline ends. The CDR3 has 16 residues.